This entry describes one TCR beta chain. V dropped 5 bases and J dropped 0 bases, with 16 bases sitting between them. The CDR3 covers 17 residues. The germline V gene encodes CDR1 SGHTA and CDR2 FQGTGA. Libraries were prepared by immunoSEQ multiplex PCR; TCRdb keeps only in-frame clonotypes and omits some of them. The sample consists of 250,000 to 300,000 clones, 94% of them appearing once. These data are taken from a study of T cell responses to AZD1222 COVID-19 vaccine. The chain employs TRBV7-3 and TRBJ2-2, with D maybe TRBD1 (5 bases). The sample was peripheral blood, taken 28 days after the second AZD1222 dose. This sequence originates from an adult who received the AZD1222 COVID-19 vaccine. The CDR3 coding sequence is TGTGCCAGCAGCCGGTGGGGCGCCCCAGCGAACACCGGGGAGCTGTTTTTT. This encodes CASSRWGAPANTGELFF.